This T cell receptor beta chain was recorded in a study of shared clonotypes between healthy human individuals (dated by TCRdb to the early 2020s). General notes on the study: A couple of women and a few men aged 18 to 49 years were included in the cohort. Blood TCR repertoires of a handful of healthy adults were deeply sequenced to estimate repertoire size and the extent of clonotype sharing between individuals. Between about 0.94 and 10 billion PBMCs per donor were obtained by leukapheresis. For each donor, CD4 naive and CD4 memory were each run on three plates, CD8 naive on two plates, and CD8 memory on one plate. Libraries were prepared and TCR repertoires were sequenced by different laboratories using diverse techniques, in order to increase sequencing depth and limit assay-specific biases.

The CDR3 sequence holds 13 residues, the cysteine and phenylalanine included. Just CDR3 DNA is preserved here, 39 bases in frame from base 1. Sequences MNHNS (CDR1) and SASEGT (CDR2) are obtained from the germline V gene. V ends up 7 bases short and J 3 bases short, with an unmatched junction base count of 4. Regarding this clone: Its antigen has not been determined. No much larger clone is present one base from it, and per-base qualities are unavailable.

Donors were healthy HIV-negative adults with no recently reported acute infections or vaccinations. Every donor was a Caucasian adult living in Nashville, Tennessee, USA. CD4+ T cells were enriched through magnetic negative selection, after which naive cells were positively selected on CD45RA and the remaining negative fraction served as the memory subset. Blood was collected by leukapheresis, and PBMCs were isolated by Ficoll-Histopaque density gradient centrifugation and then cryopreserved in liquid nitrogen vapor phase. Analytical flow cytometry was used to check the purity and quantity of every magnetically sorted T cell population. Genomic DNA was isolated from each sorted fraction and quantified by UV absorbance on a Nanodrop 2000c. On the study overall, not on this receptor specifically: The small number of donors limited the genetic and exposure-history diversity represented. Sharing across a few donors was observed for around 4.8% of naive CD4, 3% to 3.5% of naive CD8, over 2% of memory CD4, and roughly 0.4% of memory CD8 clonotypes. Rarefaction of sorted-subset datasets indicated incomplete sequencing despite the large sequencing depth. Pairwise subsampling indicated that sequencing depth was expected to affect the degree of clonotype sharing among donors. Sampling was limited to blood, and TCR repertoires in tissue likely differ from TCR repertoires in blood. Naive subsets generally had larger estimated clonotype richness than memory subsets did. Compared with non-shared clonotypes, the clonotypes found in all four sorted-subset donors had higher generation probabilities.

Using the deep immunoSEQ assay, multiplex PCR amplified TCR CDR3 regions from genomic DNA. For each cell subset, the extracted genomic DNA was distributed evenly across all wells of several immunoSEQ 96-well plates, and each plate served as one replicate. Each replicate PCR for sorted subsets received around 210 ng genomic DNA, equal to 28,000 or so T cell genomes. The purified libraries were quantified using a Qubit 3.0 fluorometer, sized with a Bioanalyzer 2100, and then quantified again using the KAPA Library Quantification kit. Each immunoSEQ 96-well plate was sequenced on its own single-read 150-cycle Illumina NextSeq 550 flow cell. As for the authors' bioinformatics: Because the immunoSEQ output included only junctional sequences and no quality scores, the filtering could not be the same as the filtering used for full-length reads. Sequences were annotated with PyIR, a Python wrapper for IgBLAST v1.9, using IMGT germline references to assign V/J genes and CDR3. Reads were filtered out if the reads had weak V/J assignments (E-value above 1e-6), no CDR3, stop codons, out-of-frame junctions, or ambiguous translated residues. A V3J clonotype was defined by an identical inferred V gene, J gene, and CDR3 amino acid sequence. Percentage overlap between repertoires was computed as shared unique clonotypes divided by the size of the smaller repertoire. Repertoire richness was assessed with RTK rarefaction, the Chao1 estimator, and Recon v2.1 estimates of unobserved clonotypes. OLGA was used to compute generation probabilities for all TCRbeta clonotypes that the gDNA method yielded from a handful of donors. The immuneACCESS repertoire file appears here via TCRdb, limited to in-frame rearrangements. These files lack a portion of the clones; in checked studies, under half of the deficit traces to unresolved V genes, and the cause of the others is not known. V, J and clone size were drawn from that table, and D and trimming were deduced from the DNA. This sample holds 2 million or so clones; 95% were observed only once. The ten largest account for 0.1% to 0.15% of the sample.

The sequence derives from a man between 18 and 35 years old in good health. The receptor chain draws on TRBV6-1 and TRBJ2-7; TRBD1 fits 9 bases in the junction. Sample: naive CD4+ T cells sorted from blood. The sample's cell subset or site, from its label and the paper: CD45RA+ positively selected. CDR3 reads: CASKQGALYEQYF. The bases read TGTGCCAGCAAACAGGGGGCTCTCTACGAGCAGTACTTC.